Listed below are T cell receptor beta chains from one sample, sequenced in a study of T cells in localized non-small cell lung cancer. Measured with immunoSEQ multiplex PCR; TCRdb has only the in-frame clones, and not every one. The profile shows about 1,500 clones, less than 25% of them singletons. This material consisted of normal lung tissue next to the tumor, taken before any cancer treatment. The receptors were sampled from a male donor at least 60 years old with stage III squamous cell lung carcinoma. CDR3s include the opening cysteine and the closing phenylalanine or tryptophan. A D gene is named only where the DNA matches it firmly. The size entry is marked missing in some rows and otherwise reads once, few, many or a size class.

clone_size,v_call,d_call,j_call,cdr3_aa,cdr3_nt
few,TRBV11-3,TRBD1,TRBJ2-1,CASSLDRAYNEQFF,TGTGCCAGCAGCCTAGACAGGGCCTACAATGAGCAGTTCTTC
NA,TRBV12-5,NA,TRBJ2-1,CASTAGAAEQFF,TGTGCCAGCACCGCGGGGGCGGCTGAGCAGTTCTTC
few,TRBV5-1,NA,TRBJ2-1,CASSLDSGLPYNEQFF,TGCGCCAGCAGCTTGGATTCGGGCCTCCCCTACAATGAGCAGTTCTTC
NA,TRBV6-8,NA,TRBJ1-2,CASKKGLLHYGYTF,TGTGCCAGCAAAAAGGGACTCCTTCACTATGGCTACACCTTC
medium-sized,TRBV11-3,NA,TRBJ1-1,CASSWDGENTEAFF,TGTGCCAGCAGCTGGGACGGAGAGAACACTGAAGCTTTCTTT
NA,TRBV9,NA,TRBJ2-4,CASSANTGIQYF,TGTGCCAGCAGCGCCAATACAGGCATTCAGTACTTC
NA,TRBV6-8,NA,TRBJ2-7,CASSDVSRGKREQYF,TGTGCCAGCAGTGATGTCTCTCGCGGGAAAAGGGAGCAGTACTTC
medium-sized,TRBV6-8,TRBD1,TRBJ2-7,CASSLTGSLYEQYF,TGTGCCAGCAGTCTGACAGGGTCACTCTACGAGCAGTACTTC
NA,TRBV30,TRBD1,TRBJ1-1,CAWTKQGSSSFF,TGTGCCTGGACCAAACAGGGGAGTAGTTCTTTCTTT
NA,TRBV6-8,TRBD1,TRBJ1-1,CASSPGGAGTEAFF,TGTGCCAGCAGCCCAGGGGGCGCCGGCACTGAAGCTTTCTTT
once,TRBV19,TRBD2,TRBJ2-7,CASSSTSGRSYEQYF,TGTGCCAGTAGTTCGACTAGCGGGAGGTCCTACGAGCAGTACTTC
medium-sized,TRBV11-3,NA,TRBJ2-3,CASSLGLGQADTQYF,TGTGCCAGCAGCTTAGGACTAGGTCAGGCAGATACGCAGTATTTT
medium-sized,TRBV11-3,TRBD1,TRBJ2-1,CASSLSVDRGQGVEQFF,TGTGCCAGCAGCTTAAGTGTCGACAGGGGGCAAGGCGTGGAGCAGTTCTTC
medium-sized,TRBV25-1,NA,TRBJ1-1,CASSDGGKDTEAFF,TGTGCCAGCAGTGACGGGGGTAAGGACACTGAAGCTTTCTTT
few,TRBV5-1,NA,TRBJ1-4,CASSLEPFLGNEKLFF,TGCGCCAGCAGCTTGGAACCTTTTTTAGGGAATGAAAAACTGTTTTTT
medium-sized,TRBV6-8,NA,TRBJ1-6,CASSLTGSHNSPLHF,TGTGCCAGCAGTTTAACGGGGTCCCATAATTCACCCCTCCACTTT
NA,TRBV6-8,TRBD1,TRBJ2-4,CASSYSPGQGLNIQYF,TGTGCCAGCAGTTACTCGCCGGGACAGGGGCTAAACATTCAGTACTTC
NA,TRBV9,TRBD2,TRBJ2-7,CASNRGGRENEQYF,TGTGCCAGCAATCGGGGCGGGAGGGAAAACGAGCAGTACTTC
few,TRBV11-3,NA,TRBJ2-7,CASSLISGAHEQYF,TGTGCCAGCAGCCTCATCTCAGGGGCCCACGAGCAGTACTTC
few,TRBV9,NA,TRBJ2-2,CASSYRTGAGNTGELFF,TGTGCCAGCAGCTACCGTACGGGGGCGGGGAACACCGGGGAGCTGTTTTTT
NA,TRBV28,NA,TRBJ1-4,CASSFGTGSLKNEKLFF,TGTGCCAGCAGTTTCGGGACTGGTAGTTTAAAGAATGAAAAACTGTTTTTT
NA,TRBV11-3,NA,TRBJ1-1,CASSLVKPATEAFF,TGTGCCAGCAGCTTAGTAAAGCCGGCCACTGAAGCTTTCTTT
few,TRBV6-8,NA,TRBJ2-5,CASSVFGGPQETQYF,TGTGCCAGCAGTGTATTCGGGGGGCCACAAGAGACCCAGTACTTC
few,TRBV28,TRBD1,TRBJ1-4,CASSLPPGQGGEKLFF,TGTGCCAGCAGTCTACCCCCGGGACAGGGAGGTGAAAAACTGTTTTTT
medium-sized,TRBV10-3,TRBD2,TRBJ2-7,CAISEGTSGTYEQYF,TGTGCCATCAGTGAGGGGACTAGCGGCACATACGAGCAGTACTTC
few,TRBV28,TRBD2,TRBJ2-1,CASSLWTSGRVEQFF,TGTGCCAGCAGTTTGTGGACTAGCGGGAGGGTTGAGCAGTTCTTC
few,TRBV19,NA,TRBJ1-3,CASGTGNSGNTIYF,TGTGCCAGTGGTACGGGTAATTCTGGAAACACCATATATTTT
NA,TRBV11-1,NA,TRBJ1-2,CASSLKGNYGGYTF,TGTGCCAGCAGCTTAAAGGGAAATTATGGAGGCTACACCTTC
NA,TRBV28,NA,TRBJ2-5,CASSLSRGTQYF,TGTGCCAGCAGTTTGTCGAGAGGGACCCAGTACTTC
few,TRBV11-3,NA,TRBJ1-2,CASSSDEGANYGYTF,TGTGCCAGCAGCTCTGACGAGGGAGCTAACTATGGCTACACCTTC
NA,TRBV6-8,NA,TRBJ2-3,CASSYQLTDTQYF,TGTGCCAGCAGTTACCAGCTGACAGATACGCAGTATTTT
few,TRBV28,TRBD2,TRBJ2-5,CASSLYASGKGGTQYF,TGTGCCAGCAGTTTATATGCTAGCGGGAAGGGGGGGACCCAGTACTTC
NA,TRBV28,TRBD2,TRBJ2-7,CASARGAGGRHEQYF,TGTGCCAGCGCAAGGGGTGCGGGAGGTAGGCACGAGCAGTACTTC
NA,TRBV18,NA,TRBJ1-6,CASSVQLGRMNSPLHF,TGTGCCAGCTCTGTTCAGCTCGGACGGATGAATTCACCCCTCCACTTT
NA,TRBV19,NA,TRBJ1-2,CASSQQAFYGYTF,TGTGCCAGTAGCCAACAGGCCTTCTATGGCTACACCTTC
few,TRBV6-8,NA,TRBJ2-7,CASSNTGEVYEQYF,TGTGCCAGCAGTAATACCGGGGAGGTGTACGAGCAGTACTTC
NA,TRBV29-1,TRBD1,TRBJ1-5,CSVKTGDSGMDQPQHF,TGCAGCGTTAAGACTGGGGACAGTGGGATGGATCAGCCCCAGCATTTT
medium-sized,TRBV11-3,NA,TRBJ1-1,CASSWKLSMNTEAFF,TGTGCCAGCAGCTGGAAGTTAAGCATGAACACTGAAGCTTTCTTT
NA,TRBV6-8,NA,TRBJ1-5,CATRRYSNQPQHF,TGTGCCACTAGGCGCTATAGCAATCAGCCCCAGCATTTT
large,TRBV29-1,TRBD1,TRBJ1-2,CSVYSWTGTDYGYTF,TGCAGCGTTTATTCTTGGACAGGGACGGACTATGGCTACACCTTC
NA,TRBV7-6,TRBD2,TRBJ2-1,CASASGDNKNEQFF,TGTGCCAGCGCTAGCGGGGATAATAAGAATGAGCAGTTCTTC
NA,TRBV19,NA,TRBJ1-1,CASSPPDRMNTEAFF,TGTGCCAGTAGCCCCCCCGACAGGATGAACACTGAAGCTTTCTTT
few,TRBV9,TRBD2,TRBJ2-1,CASSVSTSGGSHNEQFF,TGTGCCAGCAGCGTATCTACTAGCGGGGGCAGCCACAATGAGCAGTTCTTC
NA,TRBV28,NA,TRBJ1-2,CASNTGGGPLSYGYTF,TGTGCCAGCAACACTGGCGGGGGGCCCTTGTCCTATGGCTACACCTTC
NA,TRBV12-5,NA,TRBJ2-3,CASKTNLDTQYF,TGTGCCAGCAAAACGAACCTCGACACGCAGTATTTT
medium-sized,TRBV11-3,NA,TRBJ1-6,CASSLVSRNNSPLHF,TGTGCCAGCAGCTTAGTCTCCAGGAATAATTCACCCCTCCACTTT